This paragraph reports one TCR beta chain. Its antigen is undetermined. It was with a sample-barcoded 5' primer and a J-beta primer mix that a second PCR of about 7 to 12 cycles was run. MiXCR, run by TCRdb on the 5' RACE reads, gives a single entry per CDR3 protein. Of 600,000 to 800,000 distinct CDR3 sequences in the sample, under 65% were seen once. This entry is derived from a study of blood T cells in healthy people across ages. V gave up 1 base and J gave up 9 bases, with 7 bases separating them. Germline V gene sequence: CDR1 LNHNV, CDR2 YYDKDF (reference sequence). This CDR3 has 12 amino acids. Around 9.5 milliliters of peripheral blood were drawn from each donor. General study results and limits: With age, beta diversity per million T cells declined roughly linearly, significantly by 30 to 40. Unknown CMV status may confound age-related changes in expanded clones. Investigators treated diversity estimates from one million T cells as underestimates.

The source is a woman aged 80 or over in good health. V and J are TRBV15 and TRBJ2-1, with unresolved D. Sequenced input: blood. The CDR3 loop is CATSRVPGEQFF. The CDR3, as DNA: TGTGCCACCAGCAGAGTGCCGGGTGAGCAGTTCTTC.